This TCR beta chain was captured in a study of sequential checkpoint blockade in melanoma. This clone was picked up one time. Treatment given: randomized to nivolumab then ipilimumab (arm A) or the reverse (arm B). Produced via immunoSEQ multiplex PCR; TCRdb's table is partial and in-frame only. This table has roughly 16,000 clones, about 70% appearing once. Germline assignment: CDR1 SGHDN and CDR2 FVKESK. The CDR3 has 14 residues. V was pared by 2 bases and J by 5 bases, with 12 bases between. The receptor was derived from a human donor with melanoma. Sequencing used CD8+ T cells sorted from blood (inferred from file names), obtained from a patient given nivolumab and ipilimumab in sequence. The chain uses TRBV14 and TRBJ2-5, with D perhaps matching TRBD2 (5 bases). The CDR3 DNA sequence: TGTGCCAGCAGCCAATCGGCTAGCAGGGAGACCCAGTACTTC. Translation gives CASSQSASRETQYF.